This T cell receptor (beta chain) was sequenced during a study of human T cells and chemical hapten exposure. Study-wide background: Women made up most patients, who had alopecia areata, totalis or universalis. Small discrepancies in pooled library volume mainly accounted for the varying TCR yields per sample. Study-wide points: DPC sensitization left the count of TCRs above 1 in 1000 unchanged.

This clonotype appeared many times. Its antigen is undetermined. The germline V gene encodes CDR1 DFQATT and CDR2 SNEGSKA (reference sequence). This CDR3 is built from 15 residues. J lost 0 bases, V lost 6 bases, and 8 bases had no gene match. TCRdb re-called the RACE reads with MiXCR, one entry per CDR3 protein. The table lists 200,000 to 300,000 distinct CDR3 sequences, about 9.4% of them singletons. As to time point: pre-sensitization, week 0. Regarding treatment: therapeutic diphenylcyclopropenone sensitization with weekly scalp DPC. Alopecia patients between 18 and 70 years old and suitable for DPC were used as donors.

The material was whole blood, obtained in connection with sensitization to the hapten diphenylcyclopropenone (DPC). The chain is built from TRBV20-1 and TRBJ2-3, with 8 bases identical to TRBD2. The TCR comes from a woman between 35 and 50 years old with alopecia areata. Some clones in this sample may be carry-over from other donors' samples. The CDR3 reads CSANPLAASTDTQYF. The CDR3 nucleotides read TGCAGTGCGAACCCACTAGCGGCTAGCACAGATACGCAGTATTTT.